This T cell receptor beta chain was found in a study of blood T cell repertoires in COVID-19. In the study overall: Acute and convalescent COVID-19 samples came from the United States, Italy and Spain. From T cells, B-cell-depleted T cells, or PBMCs came the material, which was cDNA or gDNA.

The CDR3 sequence is 16 residues long. V was shortened by 1 base and J by 4 bases, with 16 bases between the two germline ends. CDR1 and CDR2 (germline): MNHEY, SMNVEV (reference sequence). As handled by the study authors: How many nucleated cells were present was estimated from reference gene primer amplification. Using immunoSEQ multiplex PCR, the repertoire was profiled, and TCRdb retains in-frame clones only, with some absent. For V, J and clone size, that table is used; D and trimming come from the DNA. The sample holds about 380,000 clones, about 85% seen once. This chain links TRBV27 with TRBJ1-1, with D hard to call. Input material: peripheral blood. This clonotype was obtained from a young woman with acute or convalescent COVID-19. The CDR3 DNA sequence: TGTGCCAGCAGTTTATATGTGGGAGGGCCCGGCACTGAAGCTTTCTTT. It specifies CASSLYVGGPGTEAFF.